The 10 T cell receptor beta chains below were found in one sample sequenced in a study of blood T cell repertoires in COVID-19. The data were produced by immunoSEQ multiplex PCR, yet TCRdb's version contains in-frame clones alone and is incomplete. The sample yields about 80,000 clones, around 80% seen once. Specimen: peripheral blood. These receptors were collected from a man aged 55 to 70 with COVID-19, enrolled during active disease.

The V gene is TRBV5-1, the J gene TRBJ2-5, with D hard to call. This CDR3 has 14 residues. Germline CDR1 is SGHRS and CDR2 is YFSETQ. V lost 4 bases and J lost 4, with 14 bases in between. CDR3 DNA sequence: TGCGCCAGCAGCCCACTGGGCGATAGAGAGACCCAGTACTTC. Its translation is CASSPLGDRETQYF. Drawing the rest from reference TRBV5-1 and TRBJ2-5, the complete variable domain is KAGVTQTPRYLIKTRGQQVTLSCSPISGHRSVSWYQQTPGQGLQFLFEYFSETQRNKGNFPGRFSGRQFSNSRSEMNVSTLELGDSALYLCASSPLGDRETQYFGPGTRLLVL.

This clone appeared a single time. The chain joins TRBV9 to TRBJ1-1; possibly TRBD1 for D (6 bases). This CDR3 has 16 amino acids. Trimming shortened V by 2 bases and J by 6 bases, and 20 bases separated the two germline ends. CDR1 and CDR2 (germline): SGDLS, YYNGEE. CDR3: CASSVGGRVGRAEAFF. The CDR3 DNA is TGTGCCAGCAGCGTTGGGGGCAGGGTGGGAAGGGCTGAAGCTTTCTTT. Full variable domain (missing parts from reference TRBV9 and TRBJ1-1): DSGVTQTPKHLITATGQRVTLRCSPRSGDLSVYWYQQSLDQGLQFLIQYYNGEERAKGNILERFSAQQFPDLHSELNLSSLELGDSALYFCASSVGGRVGRAEAFFGQGTRLTVV.

This clone appeared once. The V call is TRBV11-2, the J call TRBJ1-2, with D possibly matching TRBD1 (6 bases). Germline V gene data show CDR1 as SGHAT and CDR2 as FQNNGV. Deletions cut 4 bases from V and 8 bases from J, with 20 bases between. The CDR3 runs to 15 residues. The CDR3 DNA is TGTGCCAGCAGCTCCCGTCGGGGGGGCTCTTACGGCTACACCTTC. Residues: CASSSRRGGSYGYTF.

Here the CDR3 DNA reads TGTGCCAGCTTGACAGGGAAGAACACTGAAGCTTTCTTT. Translated, it gives CASLTGKNTEAFF. The chain combines TRBV6-5 with TRBJ1-1; 7 bases align to TRBD1. CDR3 length equals 13 residues. Germline loops: CDR1 MNHEY, CDR2 SVGAGI. V was pared by 8 bases and J by 1 base, with 4 bases of the junction left unmatched.

The rearrangement links TRBV7-2 to TRBJ1-2, with TRBD1 matching over 8 bases. J was trimmed by 3 bases and V by 1 base; bases with no gene match: 7. There are 16 residues in the CDR3. Looked up from germline, CDR1 is SGHTA and CDR2 is FQGNSA. CDR3 region: CASSLVGTGTYYGYTF. In nucleotides, the CDR3 is TGTGCCAGCAGCTTAGTAGGGACAGGAACCTACTATGGCTACACCTTC.

The rearrangement uses TRBV3-1 (or the pseudogene TRBV3-2) and TRBJ2-7, with D possibly matching TRBD1 (9 bases). Germline V gene lookup returns CDR1 LGHDT and CDR2 YNNKEL (reference sequence). Trimming took 4 bases from V and 0 from J, leaving 16 bases between them. This CDR3 is 16 amino acids long. The CDR3 DNA follows: TGTGCCAGCAGCCCGGGAGGGACAGGGAACTCCTACGAGCAGTACTTC. Its protein is CASSPGGTGNSYEQYF.

Worth noting for this clone: Other DNA variants within this sample encode the same CDR3. CDR3 sequence (DNA): TGTGCCAGTAGTCCCCGGGGAGGGGTCGGGGCCAACGTCCTGACTTTC. Translating gives CASSPRGGVGANVLTF. The chain couples TRBV19 to TRBJ2-6, with TRBD2 matching 7 bases. The junction had 8 bases not matched to a gene; V was cut back by 5 bases and J by 4 bases. Germline loops: CDR1 LNHDA, CDR2 SQIVND (reference sequence). The CDR3 extends over 16 amino acids.

This clone was picked up one time. The chain combines TRBV2 with TRBJ2-1, with D unresolved. Trimming cost V 7 bases and J 7 bases, with 17 bases left between them. The CDR3 is made up of 14 amino acids. CDR1 is SNHLY and CDR2 is FYNNEI in the germline V gene. CDR3 DNA: TGTGCCAGCAAGTGGAGACCAGAGACTAATGAGCAGTTCTTC. Its protein is CASKWRPETNEQFF.

This chain joins TRBV10-3 and TRBJ2-1; 9 bases agree with TRBD1. Germline CDR1 ENHRY, CDR2 SYGVKD. This CDR3 comprises 15 residues. The V gene end was trimmed by 4 bases and the J gene end by 8 bases; junction bases not matched to a gene: 9. The CDR3 is CAISGGGQGFDEQFF. CDR3 in DNA: TGTGCCATCAGTGGGGGGGGACAGGGATTCGATGAGCAGTTCTTC.

The chain combines TRBV27 with TRBJ1-4; D is uncertain. There are 14 residues in the CDR3. Per germline, CDR1 MNHEY and CDR2 SMNVEV (reference sequence). Trimming removed 2 bases at V and 8 bases at J, with 12 bases between. The CDR3 here is CASSLTLAGEKLFF. CDR3 nucleotides: TGTGCCAGCAGTTTAACACTTGCGGGGGAAAAACTGTTTTTT. The whole variable domain, remainder taken from reference TRBV27 and TRBJ1-4, is EAQVTQNPRYLITVTGKKLTVTCSQNMNHEYMSWYRQDPGLGLRQIYYSMNVEVTDKGDVPEGYKVSRKEKRNFPLILESPSPNQTSLYFCASSLTLAGEKLFFGSGTQLSVL.